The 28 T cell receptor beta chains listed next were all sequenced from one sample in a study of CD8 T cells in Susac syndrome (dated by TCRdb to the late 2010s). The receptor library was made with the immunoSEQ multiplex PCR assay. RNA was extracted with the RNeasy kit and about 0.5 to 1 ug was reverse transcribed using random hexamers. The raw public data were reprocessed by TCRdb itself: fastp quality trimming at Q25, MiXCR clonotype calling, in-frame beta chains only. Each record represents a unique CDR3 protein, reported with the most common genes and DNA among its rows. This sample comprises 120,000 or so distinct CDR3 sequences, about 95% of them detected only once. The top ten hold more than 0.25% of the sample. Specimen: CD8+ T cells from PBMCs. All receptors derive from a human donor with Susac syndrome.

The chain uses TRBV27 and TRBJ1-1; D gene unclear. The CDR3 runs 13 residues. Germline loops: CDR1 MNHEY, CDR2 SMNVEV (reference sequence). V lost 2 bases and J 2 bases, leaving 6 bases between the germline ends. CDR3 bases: TGTGCCAGCAGTTTAACCAGAAACACTGAAGCTTTCTTT. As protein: CASSLTRNTEAFF.

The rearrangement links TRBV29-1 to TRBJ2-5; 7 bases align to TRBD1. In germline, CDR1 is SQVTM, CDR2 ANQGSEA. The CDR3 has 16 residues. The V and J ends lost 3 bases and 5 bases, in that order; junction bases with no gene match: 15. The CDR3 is CSVDGTRDSVVETQYF. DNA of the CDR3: TGCAGCGTTGATGGCACCCGGGACAGCGTTGTGGAGACCCAGTACTTC.

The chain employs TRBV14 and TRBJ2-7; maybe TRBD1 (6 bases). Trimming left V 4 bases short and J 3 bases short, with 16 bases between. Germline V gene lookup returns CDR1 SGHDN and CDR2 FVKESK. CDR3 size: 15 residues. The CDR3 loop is CASSLGRGIGYEQYF. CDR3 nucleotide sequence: TGTGCCAGCAGCCTGGGTAGGGGGATCGGCTACGAGCAGTACTTC.

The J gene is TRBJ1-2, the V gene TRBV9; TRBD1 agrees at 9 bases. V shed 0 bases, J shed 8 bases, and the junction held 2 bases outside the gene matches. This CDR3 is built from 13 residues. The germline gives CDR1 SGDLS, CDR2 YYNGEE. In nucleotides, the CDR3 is TGTGCCAGCAGCGTAGGGACAGGGGACGGCTACACCTTC. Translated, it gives CASSVGTGDGYTF.

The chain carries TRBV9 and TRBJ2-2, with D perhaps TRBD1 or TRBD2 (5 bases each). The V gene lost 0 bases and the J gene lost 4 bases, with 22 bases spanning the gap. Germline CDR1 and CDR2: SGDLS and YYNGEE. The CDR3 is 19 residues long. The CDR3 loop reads CASSVEVGDGHLATGELFF. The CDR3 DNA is TGTGCCAGCAGCGTAGAGGTGGGGGATGGACACCTGGCCACCGGGGAGCTGTTTTTT.

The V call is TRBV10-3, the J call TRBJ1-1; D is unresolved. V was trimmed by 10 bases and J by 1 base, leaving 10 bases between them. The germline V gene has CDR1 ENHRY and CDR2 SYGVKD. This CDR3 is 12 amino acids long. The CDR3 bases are TGTGCCACGGCCGAGGGGAACACTGAAGCTTTCTTT. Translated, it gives CATAEGNTEAFF.

CDR3 sequence reads: CASSPTIAGELFF. DNA of the CDR3: TGTGCCAGCAGCCCTACTATTGCCGGGGAGCTGTTTTTT. The V gene is TRBV3-1, the J gene TRBJ2-2; D ambiguous. The CDR3 loop spans 13 amino acids. Germline V lookup: CDR1 LGHDT, CDR2 YNNKEL (reference sequence). V was trimmed by 4 bases and J by 6 bases, leaving 9 bases between them.

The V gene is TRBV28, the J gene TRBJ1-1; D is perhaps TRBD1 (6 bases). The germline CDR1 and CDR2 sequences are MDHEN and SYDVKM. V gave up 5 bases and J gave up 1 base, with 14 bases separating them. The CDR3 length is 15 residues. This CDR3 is CASSPLGGANTEAFF. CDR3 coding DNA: TGTGCCAGCAGTCCCTTGGGGGGCGCGAACACTGAAGCTTTCTTT.

Written as DNA, the CDR3 is TGTGCCAGCAGTTACTCGAACAGCGGGGGCTTCTCCTACGAGCAGTACTTC. Translating gives CASSYSNSGGFSYEQYF. The chain carries TRBV6-2 or TRBV6-3 and TRBJ2-7, with 8 nucleotides matching TRBD2. The length of the CDR3 is 17 residues. Trimming cost V 0 bases and J 0 bases; bases outside gene matches: 7. In germline, CDR1 is MNHEY, CDR2 SVGEGT.

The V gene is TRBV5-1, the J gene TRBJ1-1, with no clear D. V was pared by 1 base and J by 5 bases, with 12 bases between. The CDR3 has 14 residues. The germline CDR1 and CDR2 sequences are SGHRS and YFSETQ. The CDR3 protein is CASSLRSLETEAFF. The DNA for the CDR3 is TGCGCCAGCAGCTTGAGGAGTTTGGAGACTGAAGCTTTCTTT.

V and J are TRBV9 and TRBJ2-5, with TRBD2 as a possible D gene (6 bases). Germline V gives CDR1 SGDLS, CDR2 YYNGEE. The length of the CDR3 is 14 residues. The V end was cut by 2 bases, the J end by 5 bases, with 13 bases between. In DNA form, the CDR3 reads TGTGCCAGCAGCGTGGATAGACTAGTTGAGACCCAGTACTTC. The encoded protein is CASSVDRLVETQYF.

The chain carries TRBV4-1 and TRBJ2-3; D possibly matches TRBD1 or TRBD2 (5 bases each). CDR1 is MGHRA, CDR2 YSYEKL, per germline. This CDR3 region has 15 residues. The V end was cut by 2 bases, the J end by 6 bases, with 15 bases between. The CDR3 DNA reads TGCGCCAGCAGCCAAAAGGGGCGCGGGCGGGATACGCAGTATTTT. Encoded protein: CASSQKGRGRDTQYF.

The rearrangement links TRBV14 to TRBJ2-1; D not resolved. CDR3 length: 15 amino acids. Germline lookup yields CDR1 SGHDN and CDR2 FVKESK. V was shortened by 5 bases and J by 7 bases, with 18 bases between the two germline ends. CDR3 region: CASSAGSSTLNEQFF. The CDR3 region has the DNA TGTGCCAGCAGCGCCGGGTCTTCGACCCTAAATGAGCAGTTCTTC.

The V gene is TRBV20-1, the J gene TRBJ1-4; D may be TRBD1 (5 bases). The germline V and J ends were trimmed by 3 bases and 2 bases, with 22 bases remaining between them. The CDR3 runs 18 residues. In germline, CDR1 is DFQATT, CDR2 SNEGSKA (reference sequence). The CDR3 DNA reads TGCAGTGCTAGGTCGAGGGTGGGACTCAGAGGCACTAATGAAAAACTGTTTTTT. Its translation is CSARSRVGLRGTNEKLFF.

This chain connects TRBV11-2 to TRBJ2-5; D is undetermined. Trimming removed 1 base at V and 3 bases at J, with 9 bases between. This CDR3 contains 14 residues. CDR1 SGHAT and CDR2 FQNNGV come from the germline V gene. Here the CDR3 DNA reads TGTGCCAGCAGCTTAGTAACTGTGAAAGAGACCCAGTACTTC. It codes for CASSLVTVKETQYF.

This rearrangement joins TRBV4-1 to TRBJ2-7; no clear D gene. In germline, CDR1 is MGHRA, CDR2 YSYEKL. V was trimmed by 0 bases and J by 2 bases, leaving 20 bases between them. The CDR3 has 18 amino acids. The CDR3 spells CASSQEHPGTNIAYEQYF. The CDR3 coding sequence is TGCGCCAGCAGCCAAGAGCACCCAGGTACCAACATAGCCTACGAGCAGTACTTC.

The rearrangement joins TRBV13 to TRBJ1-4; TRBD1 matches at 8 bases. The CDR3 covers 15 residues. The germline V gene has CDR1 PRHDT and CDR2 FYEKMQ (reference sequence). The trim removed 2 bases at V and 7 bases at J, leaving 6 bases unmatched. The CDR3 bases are TGTGCCAGCAGCTTAAACAGGGGGAACGTTGAAAAACTGTTTTTT. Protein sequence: CASSLNRGNVEKLFF.

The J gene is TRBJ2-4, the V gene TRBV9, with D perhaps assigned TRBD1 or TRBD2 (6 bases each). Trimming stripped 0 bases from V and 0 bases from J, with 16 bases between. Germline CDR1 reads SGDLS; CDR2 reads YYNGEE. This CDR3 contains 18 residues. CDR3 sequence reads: CASSVGSGAGKAKNIQYF. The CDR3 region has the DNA TGTGCCAGCAGCGTAGGATCGGGGGCAGGCAAAGCCAAAAACATTCAGTACTTC.

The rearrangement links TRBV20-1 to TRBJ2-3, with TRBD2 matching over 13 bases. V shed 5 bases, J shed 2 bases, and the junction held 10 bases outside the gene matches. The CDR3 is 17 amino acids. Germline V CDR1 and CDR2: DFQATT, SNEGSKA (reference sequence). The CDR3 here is CSASTSGGPEITDTQYF. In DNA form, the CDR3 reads TGCAGTGCTTCGACTAGCGGGGGGCCTGAGATCACAGATACGCAGTATTTT.

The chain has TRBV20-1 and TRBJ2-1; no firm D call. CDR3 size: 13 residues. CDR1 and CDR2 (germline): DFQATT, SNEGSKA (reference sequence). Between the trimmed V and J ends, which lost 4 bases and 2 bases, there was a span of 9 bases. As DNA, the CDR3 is TGCAGTGCTATCCTTGTCACCTACAATGAGCAGTTCTTC. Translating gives CSAILVTYNEQFF.

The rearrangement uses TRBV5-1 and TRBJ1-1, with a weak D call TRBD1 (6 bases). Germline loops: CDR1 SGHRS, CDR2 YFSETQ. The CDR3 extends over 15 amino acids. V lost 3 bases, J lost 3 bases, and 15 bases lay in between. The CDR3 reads CASSSIQGLHTEAFF. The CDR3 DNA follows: TGCGCCAGCAGCTCAATACAGGGCCTCCACACTGAAGCTTTCTTT.

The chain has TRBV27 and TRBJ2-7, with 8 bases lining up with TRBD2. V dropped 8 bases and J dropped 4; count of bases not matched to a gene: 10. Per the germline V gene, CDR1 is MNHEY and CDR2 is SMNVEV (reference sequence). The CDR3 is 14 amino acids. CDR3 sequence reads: CASCNVGGAYEQYF. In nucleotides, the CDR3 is TGTGCCAGCTGTAACGTCGGGGGGGCTTACGAGCAGTACTTC.

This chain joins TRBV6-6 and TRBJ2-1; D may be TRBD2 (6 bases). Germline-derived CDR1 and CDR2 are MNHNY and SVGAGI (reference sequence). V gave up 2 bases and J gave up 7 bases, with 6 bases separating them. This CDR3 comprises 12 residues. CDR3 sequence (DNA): TGTGCCAGCAGTTACGGGAGGAATGAGCAGTTCTTC. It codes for CASSYGRNEQFF.

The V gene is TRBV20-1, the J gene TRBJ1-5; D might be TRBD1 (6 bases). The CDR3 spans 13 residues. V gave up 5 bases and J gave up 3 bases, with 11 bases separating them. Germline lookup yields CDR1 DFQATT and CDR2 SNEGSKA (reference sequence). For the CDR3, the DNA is TGCAGTGCTGGACAGCAATTCAATCAGCCCCAGCATTTT. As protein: CSAGQQFNQPQHF.

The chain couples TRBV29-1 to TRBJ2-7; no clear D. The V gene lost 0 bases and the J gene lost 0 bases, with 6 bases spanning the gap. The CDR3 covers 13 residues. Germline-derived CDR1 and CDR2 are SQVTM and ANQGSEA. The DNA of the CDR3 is TGCAGCGTTGAAGATGATATCTCCTACGAGCAGTACTTC. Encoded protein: CSVEDDISYEQYF.

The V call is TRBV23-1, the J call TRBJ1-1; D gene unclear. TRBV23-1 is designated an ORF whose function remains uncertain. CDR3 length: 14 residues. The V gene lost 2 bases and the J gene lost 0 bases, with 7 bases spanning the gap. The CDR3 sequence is CASSQHGLNTEAFF. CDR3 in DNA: TGCGCCAGCAGTCAACACGGGTTGAACACTGAAGCTTTCTTT.

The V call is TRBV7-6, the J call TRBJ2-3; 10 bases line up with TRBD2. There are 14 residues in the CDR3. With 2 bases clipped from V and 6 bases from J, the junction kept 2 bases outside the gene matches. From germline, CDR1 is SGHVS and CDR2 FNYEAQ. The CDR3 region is CASSLSGGVDTQYF. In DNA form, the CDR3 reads TGTGCCAGCAGCTTAAGCGGGGGGGTCGATACGCAGTATTTT.

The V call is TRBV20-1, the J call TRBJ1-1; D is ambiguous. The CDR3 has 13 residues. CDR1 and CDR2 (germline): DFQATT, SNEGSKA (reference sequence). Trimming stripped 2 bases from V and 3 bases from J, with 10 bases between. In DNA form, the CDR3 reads TGCAGTGCTAGACCCGGCCCTTACACTGAAGCTTTCTTT. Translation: CSARPGPYTEAFF.